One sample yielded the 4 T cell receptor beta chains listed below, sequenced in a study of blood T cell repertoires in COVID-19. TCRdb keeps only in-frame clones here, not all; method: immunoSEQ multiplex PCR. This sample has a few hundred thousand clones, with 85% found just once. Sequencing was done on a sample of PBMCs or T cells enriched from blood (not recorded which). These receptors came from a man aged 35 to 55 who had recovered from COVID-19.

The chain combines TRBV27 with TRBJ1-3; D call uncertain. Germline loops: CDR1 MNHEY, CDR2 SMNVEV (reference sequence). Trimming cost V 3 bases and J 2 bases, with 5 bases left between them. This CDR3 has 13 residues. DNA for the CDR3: TGTGCCAGCAGTTTTTCTGCTGGAAACACCATATATTTT. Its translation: CASSFSAGNTIYF.

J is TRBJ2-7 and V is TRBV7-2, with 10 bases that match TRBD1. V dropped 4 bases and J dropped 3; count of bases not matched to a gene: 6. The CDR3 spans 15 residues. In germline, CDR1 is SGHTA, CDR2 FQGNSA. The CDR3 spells CASSSRDRGDYEQYF. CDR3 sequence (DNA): TGTGCCAGCAGCTCCCGGGACAGGGGAGACTACGAGCAGTACTTC.

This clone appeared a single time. CDR3 protein: CASKEGRGETQYF. CDR3 bases: TGTGCCAGCAAGGAGGGCCGGGGGGAGACCCAGTACTTC. The chain is built from TRBV2 and TRBJ2-5, with D possibly matching TRBD2 (6 bases). The germline CDR1 and CDR2 sequences are SNHLY and FYNNEI. Between the trimmed V and J ends, which lost 7 bases and 5 bases, there was a span of 14 bases. The CDR3 spans 13 residues.

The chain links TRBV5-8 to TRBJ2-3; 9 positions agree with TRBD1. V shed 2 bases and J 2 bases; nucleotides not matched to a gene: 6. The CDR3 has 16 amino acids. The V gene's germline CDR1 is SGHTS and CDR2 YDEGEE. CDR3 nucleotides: TGTGCCAGCAGCTTAGACGGGACAGGGTTCACAGATACGCAGTATTTT. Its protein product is CASSLDGTGFTDTQYF.